Presented here are 9 T cell receptor beta chains from one specimen sequenced in a study of blood T cell repertoires in COVID-19. Libraries were prepared by immunoSEQ multiplex PCR; TCRdb keeps only in-frame clonotypes and omits some of them. This sample has roughly 100,000 clones, with about four fifths found just once. Sequencing was done on a sample of peripheral blood. The source is a woman older than 75 with active or convalescent COVID-19.

This clone was seen only a few times. This chain joins TRBV7-2 and TRBJ1-1; D may be TRBD1 (6 bases). From germline, CDR1 is SGHTA and CDR2 FQGNSA. Trimming stripped 5 bases from V and 3 bases from J, with 19 bases between. The CDR3 has 16 amino acids. CDR3 sequence (DNA): TGTGCCAGCAGCGCACCCGTATACAGGGTAGACACTGAAGCTTTCTTT. It codes for CASSAPVYRVDTEAFF.

The sample holds one count of this clone. The chain uses TRBV28 and TRBJ1-5; TRBD1 is a possible D gene (6 bases). Germline V gene data show CDR1 as MDHEN and CDR2 as SYDVKM. This CDR3 region has 19 residues. V was clipped by 6 bases and J by 0 bases, with 24 bases between them. In DNA, the CDR3 is TGTGCCAGCAGCCCGCCTAGGGGAACGGACAGTTATAGCAATCAGCCCCAGCATTTT. Its protein is CASSPPRGTDSYSNQPQHF.

The chain uses TRBV5-8 and TRBJ1-5; 10 bases line up with TRBD1. The CDR3 spans 14 residues. Trimming at V came to 6 bases and at J to 5 bases, leaving 5 bases not matched to a gene. The germline CDR1 and CDR2 sequences are SGHTS and YDEGEE. Here the CDR3 DNA reads TGTGCCAGCAACTTCGACAGGGGGCATCAGCCCCAGCATTTT. Amino acid sequence: CASNFDRGHQPQHF.

The sample holds a few counts of this clone. This chain connects TRBV6-6 to TRBJ1-2, with TRBD1 identical over 8 bases. The CDR3 extends over 15 amino acids. The V and J ends lost 4 bases and 5 bases, in that order; junction bases with no gene match: 9. The germline gives CDR1 MNHNY, CDR2 SVGAGI (reference sequence). CDR3 region: CASSWNDRGSYGYTF. The CDR3 DNA sequence: TGTGCCAGCAGTTGGAATGACAGGGGATCGTATGGCTACACCTTC.

This rearrangement joins TRBV5-1 to TRBJ2-7, with 10 bases lining up with TRBD1. The CDR3 is made up of 14 amino acids. Germline CDR1 reads SGHRS; CDR2 reads YFSETQ. V lost 4 bases, J lost 6 bases, and 7 bases stayed unmatched. The CDR3 reads CASSRTGTGVEQYF. CDR3 sequence (DNA): TGCGCCAGCAGCAGAACCGGGACAGGGGTCGAGCAGTACTTC.

The chain joins TRBV6-4 to TRBJ1-2; D not certain. This CDR3 comprises 12 residues. Germline CDR1 reads MRHNA; CDR2 reads SNTAGT. The germline V and J ends were trimmed by 3 bases and 4 bases, with 6 bases remaining between them. In nucleotides, the CDR3 is TGTGCCAGCAGTGAATCGGGCTATGGCTACACCTTC. This sequence encodes CASSESGYGYTF.

This rearrangement joins TRBV30 to TRBJ2-2; 7 bases line up with TRBD2. V was pared by 8 bases and J by 2 bases, with 8 bases of the junction left unmatched. The CDR3 runs 14 residues. From germline, CDR1 is GTSNPN and CDR2 SVGIG (reference sequence). The CDR3 is CAAAGLTNTGELFF. CDR3 DNA sequence: TGTGCCGCCGCGGGACTAACTAACACCGGGGAGCTGTTTTTT.

This clone was observed a single time. The chain is built from TRBV7-9 and TRBJ2-1, with 7 bases matching TRBD2. V lost 2 bases and J lost 2; bases outside the gene matches: 3. Germline V gene data show CDR1 as SEHNR and CDR2 as FQNEAQ (reference sequence). This CDR3 contains 15 residues. The CDR3 sequence: CASSLNGGTYNEQFF. The DNA of the CDR3 is TGTGCCAGCAGCTTAAACGGGGGGACCTACAATGAGCAGTTCTTC.

This sequence joins TRBV6-1 and TRBJ2-5; TRBD1 matches 8 bases. V lost 3 bases, J lost 4 bases, and 10 bases stayed unmatched. The CDR3 has 16 residues. Germline CDR1 and CDR2: MNHNS and SASEGT. CDR3 residues: CASSDNPGRGRETQYF. CDR3 in DNA: TGTGCCAGCAGTGATAATCCGGGCAGGGGGCGAGAGACCCAGTACTTC.